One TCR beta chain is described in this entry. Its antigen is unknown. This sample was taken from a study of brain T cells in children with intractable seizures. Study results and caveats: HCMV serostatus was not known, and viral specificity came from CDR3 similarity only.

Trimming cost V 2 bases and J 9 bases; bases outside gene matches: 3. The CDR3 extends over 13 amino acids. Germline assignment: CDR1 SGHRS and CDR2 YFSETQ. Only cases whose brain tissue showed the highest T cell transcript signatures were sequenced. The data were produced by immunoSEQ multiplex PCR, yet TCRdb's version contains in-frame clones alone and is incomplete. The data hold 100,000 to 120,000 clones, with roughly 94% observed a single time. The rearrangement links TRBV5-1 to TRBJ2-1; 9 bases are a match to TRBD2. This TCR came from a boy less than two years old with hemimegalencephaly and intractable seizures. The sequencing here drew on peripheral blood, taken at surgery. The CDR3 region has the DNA TGCGCCAGCAGCTTCTATAGCGGGAGTGAGCAGTTCTTC. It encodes CASSFYSGSEQFF.